Below, 9 T cell receptor beta chains from the same sample are listed, as sequenced in a study of shared clonotypes between healthy human individuals (TCRdb year 2020). Library creation used the immunoSEQ multiplex PCR assay. The table comes from immuneACCESS by way of TCRdb, which keeps in-frame sequences with V and J called. Part of the clones is missing from these tables; in studies checked, under half for an unresolved V gene and the rest for unknown reasons. The sample contains over 1.5 million clones, approximately 98% of them found a single time. Clones ranked in the top ten supply 0.4% to 0.45% of the sample. The material sequenced was naive CD4+ T cells sorted from blood. The sample's cell subset or site label, in plain terms: CD45RA+ positively selected. All receptors come from a man aged 25 to 40 in good health.

This clone was detected only a few times. Additional DNA sequences in this sample encode the identical CDR3. V gene TRBV18 combines with J gene TRBJ2-5; D is unresolved. The V and J ends lost 1 base and 4 bases respectively, with 4 bases between them. This CDR3 comprises 12 residues. The germline gives CDR1 KGHSH, CDR2 LQKENI. CDR3 nucleotide sequence: TGTGCCAGCTCACCACTAGGAGAGACCCAGTACTTC. Amino acids: CASSPLGETQYF.

V usage is TRBV7-3 and J usage is TRBJ2-3; D unresolved. Germline CDR1 is SGHTA and CDR2 is FQGTGA. With 1 base removed from V and 4 bases from J, the gap between germline ends came to 9 bases. The CDR3 runs to 14 residues. CDR3 in amino acids: CASSLNPSSDTQYF. CDR3 in DNA: TGTGCCAGCAGCTTAAACCCCTCGTCAGATACGCAGTATTTT.

This chain connects TRBV29-1 to TRBJ2-7; the D is unclear. CDR1 SQVTM and CDR2 ANQGSEA come from the germline V gene. V was shortened by 0 bases and J by 6 bases, with 12 bases between the two germline ends. There are 13 residues in the CDR3. This CDR3 is CSVEDSASPEQYF. Here the CDR3 DNA reads TGCAGCGTTGAAGATTCGGCTAGTCCCGAGCAGTACTTC.

This chain joins TRBV4-1 and TRBJ1-1, with D unresolved. CDR1 is MGHRA, CDR2 YSYEKL, per germline. The CDR3 runs 15 residues. Trimming took off 1 base at V and 1 base at J, with 10 bases between the two ends. The CDR3 sequence is CASSQGETANTEAFF. The CDR3 DNA is TGCGCCAGCAGCCAAGGAGAAACAGCGAACACTGAAGCTTTCTTT.

This chain connects TRBV18 to TRBJ2-7; TRBD1 matches 7 bases. The CDR3 contains 17 residues. Germline V gene sequence: CDR1 KGHSH, CDR2 LQKENI. Trimming at V came to 3 bases and at J to 0 bases, leaving 11 bases not matched to a gene. CDR3 amino acids: CASSPLYTGDSSYEQYF. The CDR3 coding sequence is TGTGCCAGCTCACCCCTATATACAGGGGATAGCTCCTACGAGCAGTACTTC.

Only one count was recorded for this clone. CDR3 residues: CASSPRGETQYF. DNA of the CDR3: TGTGCCAGTAGCCCCAGGGGAGAGACCCAGTACTTC. V and J are TRBV19 and TRBJ2-5; TRBD1 might be the D (6 bases). Germline CDR1 and CDR2: LNHDA and SQIVND (reference sequence). Trimming took off 6 bases at V and 4 bases at J, with 9 bases between the two ends. The CDR3 is 12 amino acids.

This chain joins TRBV9 and TRBJ2-2; D perhaps matches TRBD2 (5 bases). Germline assignment: CDR1 SGDLS and CDR2 YYNGEE. The CDR3 has 15 amino acids. The V and J ends lost 0 bases and 6 bases respectively, with 12 bases between them. This CDR3 reads CASSVGGRLAGELFF. The CDR3, as DNA: TGTGCCAGCAGCGTAGGTGGGAGATTGGCCGGGGAGCTGTTTTTT.

J is TRBJ2-7 and V is TRBV7-8; 7 nucleotides agree with TRBD2. The CDR3 loop spans 15 amino acids. The ends lost 6 bases at V and 7 bases at J; junction bases unmatched: 15. Per germline, CDR1 SGHVS and CDR2 FQNEAQ. The chain's CDR3 is CASSFILSSGREQYF. CDR3 coding DNA: TGTGCCAGCAGTTTTATCTTATCTAGCGGTCGGGAGCAGTACTTC.

This chain connects TRBV4-1 to TRBJ2-7, with 8 nucleotides matching TRBD1. CDR3 length: 14 residues. Trimming at V came to 0 bases and at J to 3 bases, leaving 1 base not matched to a gene. The germline gives CDR1 MGHRA, CDR2 YSYEKL. CDR3 nucleotides: TGCGCCAGCAGCCAAGACAGGGGGCTCTACGAGCAGTACTTC. Protein sequence: CASSQDRGLYEQYF.